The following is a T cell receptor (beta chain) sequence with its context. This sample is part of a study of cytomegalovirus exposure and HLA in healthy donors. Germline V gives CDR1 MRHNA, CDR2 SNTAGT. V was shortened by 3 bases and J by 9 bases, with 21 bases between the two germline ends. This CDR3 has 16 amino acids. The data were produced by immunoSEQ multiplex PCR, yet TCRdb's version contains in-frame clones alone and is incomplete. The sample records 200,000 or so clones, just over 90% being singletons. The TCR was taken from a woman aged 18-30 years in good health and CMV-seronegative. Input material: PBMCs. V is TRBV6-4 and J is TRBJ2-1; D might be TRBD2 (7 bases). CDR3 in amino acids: CASSEGGAGYNVEQFF. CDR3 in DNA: TGTGCCAGCAGTGAAGGGGGAGCGGGATATAACGTTGAGCAGTTCTTC.